Detailed here is one TCR beta chain. Measured with immunoSEQ multiplex PCR; TCRdb has only the in-frame clones, and not every one. Of about 280,000 clones detected, 85% appear once; the ten largest clones hold around 2.3%. Participants were placed into cohorts based on the clinical history they reported. Two negative PCRs, clearance, or symptom resolution were required of recovered Cohort 3 donors. Germline CDR1 reads SGHVS; CDR2 reads FQNEAQ. The V gene end was trimmed by 4 bases and the J gene end by 3 bases; junction bases not matched to a gene: 6. The CDR3 runs to 15 residues. The data stem from a study of blood T cell repertoires in COVID-19. In the study overall: Acute and convalescent COVID-19 specimens originated in the United States, Italy and Spain.

This sequence was found in a woman between 50 and 59 years old who had recovered from COVID-19. J is TRBJ1-3 and V is TRBV7-8; 7 bases are a match to TRBD1. The source material was PBMCs or T cells enriched from blood (not recorded which). CDR3 sequence: CASSSHRGGGNTIYF. CDR3 DNA: TGTGCCAGCAGCTCACACAGGGGCGGTGGAAACACCATATATTTT.